What follows are 8 T cell receptor beta chains derived from one specimen sequenced in a study of siplizumab effects on memory and regulatory T cells. TCRdb's copy holds only in-frame clones and misses some; the assay was immunoSEQ multiplex PCR. Among roughly 120,000 clones listed, about 91% were seen once. The sample taken for sequencing was Tregs sorted from blood. All receptors come from a human donor in good health.

The chain employs TRBV9 and TRBJ1-3, with D maybe TRBD1 (5 bases). Deletions cut 0 bases from V and 0 bases from J, with 10 bases between. The germline V gene has CDR1 SGDLS and CDR2 YYNGEE. CDR3 length equals 16 residues. In DNA form, the CDR3 reads TGTGCCAGCAGCGTAGGTCAGGGCAGCTCTGGAAACACCATATATTTT. The encoded protein is CASSVGQGSSGNTIYF.

The CDR3 reads CASSLHSSGANVLTF. In DNA, the CDR3 is TGTGCCAGCAGCTTACACAGCTCTGGGGCCAACGTCCTGACTTTC. This rearrangement joins TRBV7-3 to TRBJ2-6, with D hard to call. The CDR3 covers 15 residues. CDR1 is SGHTA and CDR2 is FQGTGA in the germline V gene. Trimming pared 2 bases from V and 0 bases from J, leaving 5 bases between.

This sequence joins TRBV27 and TRBJ1-2; D remains ambiguous. V lost 3 bases and J lost 5, with 22 bases in between. The CDR3 extends over 17 amino acids. From germline, CDR1 is MNHEY and CDR2 SMNVEV (reference sequence). This chain's CDR3 is CASSFSMAVGIAYGYTF. CDR3 coding DNA: TGTGCCAGCAGTTTCAGCATGGCTGTCGGCATTGCTTATGGCTACACCTTC.

This chain uses TRBV10-1 with TRBJ1-2; D is uncertain. V lost 2 bases and J lost 2, with 6 bases in between. This CDR3 is built from 13 residues. Germline V gene lookup returns CDR1 WNHNN and CDR2 SYGVQD (reference sequence). In DNA, the CDR3 is TGCGCCAGCAGTGAGAACGGCAACTATGGCTACACCTTC. Translating it yields CASSENGNYGYTF.

The chain combines TRBV12-5 with TRBJ1-5, with D maybe TRBD1 (6 bases). The CDR3 sequence is 13 residues long. V was cut by 1 base and J by 6 bases, with 7 bases left in between. CDR1 is LGHNT and CDR2 is FRNRAP in the germline V gene. This CDR3 is CASGLGRGQPQHF. DNA of the CDR3: TGTGCTAGTGGTTTGGGCAGGGGTCAGCCCCAGCATTTT.

The CDR3 region is CASRDPANYGYTF. The CDR3 nucleotides are TGTGCCAGCAGGGACCCAGCTAACTATGGCTACACCTTC. V gene TRBV6-1 combines with J gene TRBJ1-2; D gene ambiguous. CDR1 and CDR2 from the germline V gene are MNHNS and SASEGT. Trimming cost V 6 bases and J 0 bases, with 8 bases left between them. The CDR3 is 13 residues long.

The rearrangement joins TRBV29-1 to TRBJ1-1; tentatively, D is TRBD1 (6 bases). The CDR3 is 13 residues long. Germline V gene data show CDR1 as SQVTM and CDR2 as ANQGSEA. The V end was cut by 3 bases, the J end by 8 bases, with 16 bases between. The CDR3 bases are TGCAGCGTTGATCACAGGGTAGGTTCGGAAGCTTTCTTT. As protein: CSVDHRVGSEAFF.

The rearrangement links TRBV5-1 to TRBJ1-1; D uncertain. This CDR3 is 14 amino acids long. Trimming removed 2 bases from V and 5 bases from J, with 13 bases in between. Germline V gene sequence: CDR1 SGHRS, CDR2 YFSETQ. The CDR3 region has the DNA TGCGCCAGCAGCTTAATTGCCGTAGGAACTGAAGCTTTCTTT. This translates into CASSLIAVGTEAFF.